The 25 T cell receptor beta chains in this list originate from one sample, sequenced in a study of blood T cell repertoires in COVID-19. The repertoire was sequenced with immunoSEQ multiplex PCR; TCRdb's copy has only in-frame clones and lacks some. This table holds 150,000 to 200,000 clones, about 86% found once. Sequenced material: peripheral blood. The receptors stem from a middle-aged man with active or convalescent COVID-19.

In its sample, this clone was seen a few times. Other DNA variants within this sample encode the same CDR3. V is TRBV6-5 and J is TRBJ1-2; 8 bases map to TRBD1. The CDR3 has 13 residues. CDR1 MNHEY and CDR2 SVGAGI come from the germline V gene. Germline trimming cut 6 bases from V and 3 bases from J; bases unmatched to any gene: 3. The CDR3: CASSPGGDYGYTF. In DNA form, the CDR3 reads TGTGCCAGCAGCCCAGGGGGCGACTATGGCTACACCTTC.

This clone has a single count. Here the CDR3 DNA reads TGTGCCAGCAGCTACCGAACAGGGGGTCAAGAGACCCAGTACTTC. Translation gives CASSYRTGGQETQYF. This sequence joins TRBV7-2 and TRBJ2-5; 8 positions agree with TRBD1. The junction had 6 bases not matched to a gene; V was cut back by 4 bases and J by 2 bases. Per the germline V gene, CDR1 is SGHTA and CDR2 is FQGNSA. The CDR3 consists of 15 residues.

This clone was seen a few times. The chain employs TRBV3-1 (or the pseudogene TRBV3-2) and TRBJ1-1; D ambiguous. CDR3 length equals 13 residues. Germline V gene sequence: CDR1 LGHDT, CDR2 YNNKEL (reference sequence). Deletions cut 1 base from V and 5 bases from J, with 8 bases between. This CDR3 is CASSQADITEAFF. The CDR3 DNA reads TGTGCCAGCAGCCAAGCTGACATAACTGAAGCTTTCTTT.

The chain uses TRBV28 and TRBJ2-7; 9 bases are a match to TRBD1. V lost 8 bases and J lost 2; bases outside the gene matches: 19. The CDR3 sequence is 18 residues long. Germline lookup yields CDR1 MDHEN and CDR2 SYDVKM. CDR3 in DNA: TGTGCCAGCGGACGTACCGGGACAGGGTCTCTAAGAACCTACGAGCAGTACTTC. Amino acid sequence: CASGRTGTGSLRTYEQYF.

This sequence joins TRBV19 and TRBJ2-1; 8 bases fit TRBD1. The CDR3 contains 14 residues. Germline CDR1 is LNHDA and CDR2 is SQIVND (reference sequence). V shed 7 bases, J shed 10 bases, and the junction held 12 bases outside the gene matches. CDR3 sequence: CASTRDRGKKEQFF. Here the CDR3 DNA reads TGTGCCAGTACCCGCGACAGGGGAAAGAAAGAGCAGTTCTTC.

This clone was detected once. The chain carries TRBV10-3 and TRBJ2-2, with 8 bases aligning to TRBD1. This CDR3 comprises 16 residues. Germline V gene lookup returns CDR1 ENHRY and CDR2 SYGVKD. V lost 4 bases, J lost 2 bases, and 6 bases stayed unmatched. In nucleotides, the CDR3 is TGTGCCATCAGTGCCACGGGGACAGGAAACACCGGGGAGCTGTTTTTT. Translation gives CAISATGTGNTGELFF.

This chain joins TRBV5-1 and TRBJ2-1, with TRBD2 identical over 8 bases. This CDR3 has 16 amino acids. J was trimmed by 1 base and V by 0 bases; bases with no gene match: 3. CDR1 SGHRS and CDR2 YFSETQ come from the germline V gene. As DNA, the CDR3 is TGCGCCAGCAGCTTGGGATTAGCGGGGTCCTACAATGAGCAGTTCTTC. This encodes CASSLGLAGSYNEQFF.

V gene TRBV4-1 combines with J gene TRBJ2-5; tentative D call: TRBD2 (5 bases). From germline, CDR1 is MGHRA and CDR2 YSYEKL. V dropped 1 base and J dropped 0 bases, with 9 bases sitting between them. The CDR3 spans 15 residues. Here the CDR3 DNA reads TGCGCCAGCAGCCAAGGGTGGCGGGACCAAGAGACCCAGTACTTC. Translated, it gives CASSQGWRDQETQYF.

This chain joins TRBV24-1 and TRBJ1-2; possible D gene TRBD1, 6 bases. Trimming left V 7 bases short and J 1 base short, with 15 bases between. The CDR3 consists of 15 residues. CDR1 is KGHDR, CDR2 SFDVKD, per germline. In nucleotides, the CDR3 is TGTGCCACCAGAGATACAGGGAGTGGTAACTATGGCTACACCTTC. This sequence encodes CATRDTGSGNYGYTF.

This sequence joins TRBV10-3 and TRBJ2-2; 12 bases line up with TRBD1. Germline CDR1 ENHRY, CDR2 SYGVKD. The J segment lost 2 bases and the V segment lost 8 bases, leaving 3 bases of the junction unmatched. The CDR3 is 15 amino acids. The CDR3 DNA sequence: TGTGCCATCGAGGGACAGGGGGCTAACACCGGGGAGCTGTTTTTT. Its protein product is CAIEGQGANTGELFF.

The chain couples TRBV9 to TRBJ2-1, with a weak D call TRBD2 (5 bases). Germline CDR1 and CDR2: SGDLS and YYNGEE. V lost 4 bases, J lost 0 bases, and 11 bases lay in between. There are 15 residues in the CDR3. The CDR3 DNA reads TGTGCCAGCAGCCTTCTTGGAGGCTCCTACAATGAGCAGTTCTTC. It yields the protein CASSLLGGSYNEQFF. The complete variable domain, with remaining parts taken from reference TRBV9 and TRBJ2-1, reads DSGVTQTPKHLITATGQRVTLRCSPRSGDLSVYWYQQSLDQGLQFLIQYYNGEERAKGNILERFSAQQFPDLHSELNLSSLELGDSALYFCASSLLGGSYNEQFFGPGTRLTVL.

V and J are TRBV5-4 and TRBJ2-3, with D maybe TRBD1 (6 bases). Looked up from germline, CDR1 is SGHNT and CDR2 is YYREEE (reference sequence). V shed 4 bases and J shed 2 bases, with 11 bases lying between them. This CDR3 contains 14 residues. In DNA, the CDR3 is TGTGCCAGCAGCCTAGCAGGGGACACAGATACGCAGTATTTT. Amino acids: CASSLAGDTDTQYF.

This rearrangement joins TRBV6-5 to TRBJ2-2, with D possibly matching TRBD2 (6 bases). V lost 8 bases, J lost 6 bases, and 16 bases lay in between. The length of the CDR3 is 14 residues. Germline lookup yields CDR1 MNHEY and CDR2 SVGAGI. The CDR3 sequence: CASAGLSDPGELFF. CDR3 nucleotides: TGTGCCAGCGCGGGACTCTCGGATCCCGGGGAGCTGTTTTTT.

This clone was recorded once. J is TRBJ2-7 and V is TRBV19; 8 nucleotides line up with TRBD2. The V segment lost 5 bases and the J segment 3 bases; nucleotides outside the gene matches: 9. CDR1 is LNHDA and CDR2 is SQIVND in the germline V gene (reference sequence). This CDR3 spans 15 amino acids. For the CDR3, the DNA is TGTGCCAGTAGTCCTGCCGCGGGGGGCAGCTACGAGCAGTACTTC. Translation: CASSPAAGGSYEQYF.

The genes are TRBV9 and TRBJ1-1; tentatively, D is TRBD1 (6 bases). This CDR3 region has 13 residues. V was trimmed by 3 bases and J by 3 bases, leaving 9 bases between them. CDR1 and CDR2 from the germline V gene are SGDLS and YYNGEE. Written as DNA, the CDR3 is TGTGCCAGCAGCGCCCCAGGGGACACTGAAGCTTTCTTT. Encoded protein: CASSAPGDTEAFF.

This sequence joins TRBV6-5 and TRBJ2-7, with D perhaps TRBD1 (5 bases). CDR3 length equals 11 residues. CDR1 MNHEY and CDR2 SVGAGI come from the germline V gene. V lost 7 bases and J 4 bases, leaving 8 bases between the germline ends. The CDR3 DNA follows: TGTGCCAGCAATCAGGGATACGAGCAGTACTTC. It translates to CASNQGYEQYF.

The chain carries TRBV6-8 and TRBJ2-1, with a tentative D call TRBD1 (6 bases). Trimming took off 2 bases at V and 6 bases at J, with 32 bases between the two ends. The germline V gene encodes CDR1 MNHGY and CDR2 SAAAGT. CDR3 length: 21 amino acids. The CDR3 region is CASSYSSAMTGPLRYFNEQFF. The CDR3 DNA reads as TGTGCCAGCAGTTACAGTTCCGCGATGACAGGACCCCTACGGTATTTCAATGAGCAGTTCTTC.

This chain links TRBV5-4 with TRBJ1-1; no definite D call. The ends were cut back, 0 bases at V and 9 bases at J, with 6 bases in the middle. The CDR3 is made up of 11 amino acids. Germline CDR1 and CDR2: SGHNT and YYREEE (reference sequence). CDR3 bases: TGTGCCAGCAGCTTGGCGGGAAAAGCTTTCTTT. It encodes CASSLAGKAFF.

The chain carries TRBV5-1 and TRBJ2-7; the D gene is possibly TRBD1 (5 bases). Germline CDR1 SGHRS, CDR2 YFSETQ. With 4 bases removed from V and 6 bases from J, the gap between germline ends came to 17 bases. CDR3 length: 14 amino acids. CDR3 DNA sequence: TGCGCCAGCAGCGGGCCGGACAACGACGGCGAGCAGTACTTC. Translation gives CASSGPDNDGEQYF.

The chain carries TRBV19 and TRBJ1-1; D is possibly TRBD1 (6 bases). The germline V gene encodes CDR1 LNHDA and CDR2 SQIVND (reference sequence). This CDR3 is 14 amino acids long. Trimming cost V 5 bases and J 8 bases, with 18 bases left between them. CDR3: CASSSTPLGQEAFF. In DNA form, the CDR3 reads TGTGCCAGTAGTTCAACACCCCTCGGACAGGAAGCTTTCTTT.

The V and J genes are TRBV27 and TRBJ1-1; a possible D gene is TRBD1 (5 bases). This CDR3 has 14 residues. Germline V gives CDR1 MNHEY, CDR2 SMNVEV (reference sequence). The ends were cut back, 2 bases at V and 0 bases at J, with 7 bases in the middle. In DNA form, the CDR3 reads TGTGCCAGCAGTTTAGACAGATTGAACACTGAAGCTTTCTTT. Its translation is CASSLDRLNTEAFF.

This clone came up a few times. The same CDR3 is also encoded by other DNA sequences in this sample. The chain combines TRBV3-1 (or the pseudogene TRBV3-2) with TRBJ1-3, with unresolved D. The CDR3 extends over 14 amino acids. The germline V and J ends were trimmed by 0 bases and 0 bases, with 3 bases remaining between them. Germline loops: CDR1 LGHDT, CDR2 YNNKEL (reference sequence). The CDR3 loop is CASSQDNSGNTIYF. The CDR3 coding sequence is TGTGCCAGCAGCCAAGATAACTCTGGAAACACCATATATTTT.

This rearrangement joins TRBV3-1 (or the pseudogene TRBV3-2) to TRBJ1-2; 7 positions agree with TRBD1. The CDR3 loop spans 15 amino acids. The germline CDR1 and CDR2 sequences are LGHDT and YNNKEL (reference sequence). Trimming cost V 2 bases and J 6 bases; bases outside gene matches: 9. The CDR3: CASSQHTGTEDGYTF. The CDR3 bases are TGTGCCAGCAGCCAACATACAGGGACAGAGGATGGCTACACCTTC.

The chain employs TRBV29-1 and TRBJ1-6; TRBD1 matches at 9 bases. V shed 6 bases, J shed 10 bases, and the junction held 7 bases outside the gene matches. The CDR3 totals 13 residues. Germline lookup yields CDR1 SQVTM and CDR2 ANQGSEA. Here the CDR3 reads CSVQQGARSPLHF. In DNA form, the CDR3 reads TGCAGCGTCCAACAGGGGGCTAGGTCACCCCTCCACTTT.

In this sample, this clone turned up once. The CDR3 loop reads CASRDRGSGNTIYF. The CDR3 region has the DNA TGTGCCAGCAGGGACAGGGGATCTGGAAACACCATATATTTT. The J gene is TRBJ1-3, the V gene TRBV2; 9 bases are shared with TRBD1. Germline CDR1 SNHLY, CDR2 FYNNEI. V dropped 6 bases and J dropped 1; count of bases not matched to a gene: 1. The CDR3 is made up of 14 amino acids.